This is a list of T cell receptor beta chains from one sample in a study of OX40 agonist ivuxolimab in advanced cancers. This table comes from immunoSEQ multiplex PCR, and its TCRdb copy is limited to in-frame clones, with some not included. The table lists 65,000 to 75,000 clones, around 89% of them singletons. The specimen was CD4+ or CD8+ T cells sorted from blood, collected in a trial of the OX40 agonist ivuxolimab. The receptors originated from an adult with an advanced solid tumor such as melanoma, head and neck, liver or kidney cancer. The CDR3 runs from the conserved cysteine through the conserved F or W. Rows give clone size only sometimes, using once, few, many, or a class for an expanded clone.

size | J | V | CDR3
medium-sized | TRBJ2-7 | TRBV5-1 | CASSLVPMNEQYF
- | TRBJ1-5 | TRBV5-1 | CASSPDNYNQPQHF
- | TRBJ2-1 | TRBV7-3 | CASSAGPPTLSSYNEQFF
- | TRBJ2-3 | TRBV29-1 | CSVVGGVTDTQYF
- | TRBJ2-7 | TRBV7-2 | CASSPRLAGVIDEQYF
- | TRBJ1-5 | TRBV28 | CASSFLGDQPQHF
once | TRBJ1-1 | TRBV27 | CASTPGQGASLVAEAFF
- | TRBJ2-4 | TRBV4-1 | CASSEQEKKNIQYF
- | TRBJ2-2 | TRBV18 | CASPTGAGRNTGELFF
- | TRBJ1-4 | TRBV27 | CASSSGGTGHEKLFF
few | TRBJ1-1 | TRBV19 | CASSPRDRGPTEAFF
- | TRBJ2-7 | TRBV9 | CASNPSGNYEQYF
- | TRBJ1-2 | TRBV28 | CASSSYTTNYGYTF
- | TRBJ1-2 | TRBV28 | CASSLGDRGLYGYTF
- | TRBJ1-2 | TRBV5-4 | CASSPPNKDWGGGYTF
- | TRBJ2-7 | TRBV2 | CASSSQGYGYEQYF
- | TRBJ2-1 | TRBV27 | CASSPRSLAVTYNEQFF
- | TRBJ2-7 | TRBV18 | CASSLGVLSYEQYF
- | TRBJ2-3 | TRBV7-3 | CASSPGRPDTQYF
- | TRBJ2-7 | TRBV5-1 | CASSGALGQGASYEQYF
- | TRBJ2-7 | TRBV7-9 | CASSLVDRGTYEQYF
- | TRBJ1-2 | TRBV19 | CASSTPNYGYTF
once | TRBJ1-5 | TRBV4-2 | CASSQSTGNQPQHF
few | TRBJ2-7 | TRBV11-2 | CASSFPGSSYEQYF
- | TRBJ2-7 | TRBV18 | CASSPRVGSYEQYF
- | TRBJ1-2 | TRBV5-1 | CASSLVPLQGVDGYTF
- | TRBJ2-5 | TRBV28 | CASSLGVLGRETQYF
- | TRBJ2-1 | TRBV6-5 | CASSHNEQFF
- | TRBJ2-7 | TRBV6-5 | CASSSARGVLGGEQYF
- | TRBJ2-3 | TRBV2 | CASSGLAVLTDTQYF
- | TRBJ2-2 | TRBV11-2 | CASSLRSANTGELFF
- | TRBJ2-7 | TRBV5-4 | CASSFKAGSQTYEQYF
- | TRBJ2-7 | TRBV15 | CATSRSYRDEQYF
- | TRBJ2-7 | TRBV5-1 | CASSRTDGYEQYF
- | TRBJ2-1 | TRBV7-9 | CASSLTGPYNEQFF
- | TRBJ1-5 | TRBV10-1 | CASTKRGLKMRYSNQPQHF
- | TRBJ2-7 | TRBV4-2 | CASSLRLGPLYF
- | TRBJ2-2 | TRBV30 | CAWSVGLSGELFF
- | TRBJ1-4 | TRBV25-1 | CASMGQRKLFF
- | TRBJ1-5 | TRBV4-1 | CASSQRGTGEFLPQHF
- | TRBJ1-1 | TRBV7-9 | CASSPGPGGSTEAFF
- | TRBJ2-5 | TRBV28 | CASSTRLAGVETQYF
- | TRBJ1-4 | TRBV5-4 | CASSANTGRGEKLFF
- | TRBJ1-2 | TRBV27 | CASRQPGQSYGYTF
- | TRBJ2-2 | TRBV7-3 | CASSQGAGGLTGELFF
- | TRBJ1-2 | TRBV14 | CASSQGYGYTF
- | TRBJ1-4 | TRBV5-1 | CASSLEGGYEKLFF
- | TRBJ2-7 | TRBV6-1 | CASSEPGETYEQYF
- | TRBJ1-2 | TRBV28 | CASSLGGTGGRFSGYTF
once | TRBJ1-3 | TRBV6-5 | CASSYQGIGGNTIYF
- | TRBJ1-5 | TRBV2 | CASASGTGGNQPQHF
once | TRBJ2-7 | TRBV19 | CASSSGRGPYEQYF
- | TRBJ1-5 | TRBV27 | CASRTDNSNQPQHF
- | TRBJ2-1 | TRBV18 | CASSYITTTSSYNEQFF
medium-sized | TRBJ2-7 | TRBV7-2 | CASSLEGTSGRNEQYF
- | TRBJ2-1 | TRBV7-2 | CASSGSRDRAYNEQFF
- | TRBJ1-4 | TRBV30 | CAWGRRDIRNEKLFF